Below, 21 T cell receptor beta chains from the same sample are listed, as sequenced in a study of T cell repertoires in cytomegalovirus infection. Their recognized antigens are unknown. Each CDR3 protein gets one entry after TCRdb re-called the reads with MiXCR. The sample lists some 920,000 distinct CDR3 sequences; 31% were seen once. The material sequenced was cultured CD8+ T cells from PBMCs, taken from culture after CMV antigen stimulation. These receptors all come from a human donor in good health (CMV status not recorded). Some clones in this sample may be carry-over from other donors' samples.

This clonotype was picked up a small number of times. As DNA, the CDR3 is TGTGCCAGCAGTTTCGCCGGGGGCCGGGACATTCAGTACTTC. The encoded protein is CASSFAGGRDIQYF. The rearrangement joins TRBV6-2 or TRBV6-3 to TRBJ2-4; either TRBD1 or TRBD2 may supply D (6 bases each). There are 14 residues in the CDR3. Trimming pared 4 bases from V and 8 bases from J, leaving 15 bases between. The germline gives CDR1 MNHEY, CDR2 SVGEGT.

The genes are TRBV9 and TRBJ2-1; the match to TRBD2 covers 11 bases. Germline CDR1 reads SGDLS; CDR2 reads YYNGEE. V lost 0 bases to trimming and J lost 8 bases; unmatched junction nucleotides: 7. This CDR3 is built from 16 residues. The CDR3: CASSVGGSGGAHEQFF. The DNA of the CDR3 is TGTGCCAGCAGCGTAGGTGGTAGCGGGGGGGCGCATGAGCAGTTCTTC.

CDR3 loop: CASSVVPGEVDTGELFF. The CDR3 nucleotides read TGTGCCAGCAGCGTAGTACCAGGGGAGGTAGACACCGGGGAGCTGTTTTTT. The chain joins TRBV9 to TRBJ2-2; D may be TRBD1 or TRBD2 (6 bases each). Per the germline V gene, CDR1 is SGDLS and CDR2 is YYNGEE. CDR3 length: 17 amino acids. The ends were cut back, 0 bases at V and 3 bases at J, with 15 bases in the middle. Combining the CDR3 with reference TRBV9 and TRBJ2-2 gives the whole variable domain DSGVTQTPKHLITATGQRVTLRCSPRSGDLSVYWYQQSLDQGLQFLIQYYNGEERAKGNILERFSAQQFPDLHSELNLSSLELGDSALYFCASSVVPGEVDTGELFFGEGSRLTVL.

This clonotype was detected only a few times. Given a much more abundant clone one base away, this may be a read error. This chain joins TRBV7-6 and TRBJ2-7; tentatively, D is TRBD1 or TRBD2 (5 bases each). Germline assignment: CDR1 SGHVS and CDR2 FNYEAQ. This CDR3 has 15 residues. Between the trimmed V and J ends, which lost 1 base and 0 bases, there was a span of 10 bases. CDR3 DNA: TGTGCCAGCAGCTTAGAGTCAGGGAGCTCCTACGAGCAGTACTTC. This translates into CASSLESGSSYEQYF.

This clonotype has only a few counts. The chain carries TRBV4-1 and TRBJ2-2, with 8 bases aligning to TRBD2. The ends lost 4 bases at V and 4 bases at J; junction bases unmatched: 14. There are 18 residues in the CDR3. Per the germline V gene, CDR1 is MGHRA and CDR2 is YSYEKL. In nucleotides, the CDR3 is TGCGCCAGCAGCCCCAAGGAGCTTCGGGGGGGCCGCACCGGGGAGCTGTTTTTT. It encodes CASSPKELRGGRTGELFF.

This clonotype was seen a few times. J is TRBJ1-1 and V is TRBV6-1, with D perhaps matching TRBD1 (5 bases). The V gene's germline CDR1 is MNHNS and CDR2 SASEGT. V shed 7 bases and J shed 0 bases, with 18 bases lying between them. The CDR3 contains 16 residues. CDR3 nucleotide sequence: TGTGCCAGCACCAGGCGAGAGGGGCGGGTGAACACTGAAGCTTTCTTT. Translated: CASTRREGRVNTEAFF.

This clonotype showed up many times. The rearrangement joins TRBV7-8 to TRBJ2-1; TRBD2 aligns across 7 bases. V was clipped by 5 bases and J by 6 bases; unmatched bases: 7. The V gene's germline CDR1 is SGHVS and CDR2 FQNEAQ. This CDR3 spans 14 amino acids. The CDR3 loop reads CASSLLGGGNEQFF. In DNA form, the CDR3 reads TGTGCCAGCAGCCTCCTGGGCGGGGGCAATGAGCAGTTCTTC.

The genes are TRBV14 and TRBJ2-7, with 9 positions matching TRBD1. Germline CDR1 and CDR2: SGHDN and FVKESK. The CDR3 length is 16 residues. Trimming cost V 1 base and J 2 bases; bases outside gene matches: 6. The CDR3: CASSQAPGQGTYEQYF. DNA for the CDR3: TGTGCCAGCAGCCAAGCCCCGGGACAGGGCACCTACGAGCAGTACTTC.

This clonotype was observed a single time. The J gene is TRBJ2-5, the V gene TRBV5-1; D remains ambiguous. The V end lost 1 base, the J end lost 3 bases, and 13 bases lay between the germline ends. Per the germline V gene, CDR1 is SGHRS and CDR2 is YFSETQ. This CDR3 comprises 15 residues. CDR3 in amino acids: CASSLIYADEETQYF. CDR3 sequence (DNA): TGCGCCAGCAGCTTGATATACGCGGACGAAGAGACCCAGTACTTC. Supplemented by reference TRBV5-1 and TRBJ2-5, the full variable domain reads KAGVTQTPRYLIKTRGQQVTLSCSPISGHRSVSWYQQTPGQGLQFLFEYFSETQRNKGNFPGRFSGRQFSNSRSEMNVSTLELGDSALYLCASSLIYADEETQYFGPGTRLLVL.

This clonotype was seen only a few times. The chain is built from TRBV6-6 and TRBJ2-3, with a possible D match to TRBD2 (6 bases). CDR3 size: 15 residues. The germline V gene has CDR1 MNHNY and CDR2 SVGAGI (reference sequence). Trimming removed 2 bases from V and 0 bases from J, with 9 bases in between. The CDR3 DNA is TGTGCCAGCAGTTACCAGCTAGCGAGCACAGATACGCAGTATTTT. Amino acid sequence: CASSYQLASTDTQYF.

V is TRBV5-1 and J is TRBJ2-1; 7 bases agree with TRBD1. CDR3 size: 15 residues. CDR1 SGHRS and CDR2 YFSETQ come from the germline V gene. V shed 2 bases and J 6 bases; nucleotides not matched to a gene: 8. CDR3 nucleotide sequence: TGCGCCAGCAGCTTAACAGGGGATGGACTCAATGAGCAGTTCTTC. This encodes CASSLTGDGLNEQFF.

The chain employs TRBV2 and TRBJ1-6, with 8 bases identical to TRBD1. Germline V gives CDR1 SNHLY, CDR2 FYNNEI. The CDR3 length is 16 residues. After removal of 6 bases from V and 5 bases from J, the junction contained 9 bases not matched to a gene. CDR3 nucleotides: TGTGCCAGCAGCGCCGACGGACAGGGCGATAATTCACCCCTCCACTTT. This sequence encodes CASSADGQGDNSPLHF.

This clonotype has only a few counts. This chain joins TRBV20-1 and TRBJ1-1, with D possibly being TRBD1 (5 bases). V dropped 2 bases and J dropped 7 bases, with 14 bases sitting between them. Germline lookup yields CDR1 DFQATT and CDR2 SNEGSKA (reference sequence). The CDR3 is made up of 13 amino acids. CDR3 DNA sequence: TGCAGTGCTAGATCCCGGGGGTCGAGTGAAGCTTTCTTT. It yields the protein CSARSRGSSEAFF.

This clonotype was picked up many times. The CDR3 reads CASSTRQGDTEAFF. The CDR3 bases are TGTGCCAGCAGCACTCGACAGGGGGACACTGAAGCTTTCTTT. This chain connects TRBV7-9 to TRBJ1-1; 9 nucleotides align to TRBD1. Germline V lookup: CDR1 SEHNR, CDR2 FQNEAQ (reference sequence). V gave up 5 bases and J gave up 3 bases; unmatched junction bases: 4. The CDR3 loop spans 14 amino acids.

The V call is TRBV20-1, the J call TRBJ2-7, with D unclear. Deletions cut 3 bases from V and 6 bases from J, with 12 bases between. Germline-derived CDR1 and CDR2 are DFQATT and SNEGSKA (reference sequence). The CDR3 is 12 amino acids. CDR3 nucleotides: TGCAGTGCTAGGGCGGATTTGCTCGAGCAGTACGTC. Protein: CSARADLLEQYV.

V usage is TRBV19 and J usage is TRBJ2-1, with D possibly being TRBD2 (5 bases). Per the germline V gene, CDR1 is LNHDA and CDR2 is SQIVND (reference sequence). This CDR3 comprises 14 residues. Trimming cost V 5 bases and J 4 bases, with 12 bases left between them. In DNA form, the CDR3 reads TGTGCCAGTAGTGAGGGTAACTCTTACAATGAGCAGTTCTTC. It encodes CASSEGNSYNEQFF.

The CDR3 region has the DNA TGTGCCAGCAGTTTAGTCCGGGATCAACCGTACACAGATACGCAGTATTTT. Residues: CASSLVRDQPYTDTQYF. The chain employs TRBV12-3 or TRBV12-4 and TRBJ2-3, with TRBD2 as a possible D gene (5 bases). The CDR3 runs to 17 residues. V was cut by 1 base and J by 2 bases, with 16 bases left in between.

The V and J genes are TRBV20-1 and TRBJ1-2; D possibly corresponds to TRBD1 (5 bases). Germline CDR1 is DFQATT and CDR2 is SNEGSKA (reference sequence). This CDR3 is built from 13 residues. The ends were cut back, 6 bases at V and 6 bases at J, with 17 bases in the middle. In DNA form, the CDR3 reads TGCAGTGCCCCAAAGGTTGGGGGAAATGGCTACACCTTC. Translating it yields CSAPKVGGNGYTF.

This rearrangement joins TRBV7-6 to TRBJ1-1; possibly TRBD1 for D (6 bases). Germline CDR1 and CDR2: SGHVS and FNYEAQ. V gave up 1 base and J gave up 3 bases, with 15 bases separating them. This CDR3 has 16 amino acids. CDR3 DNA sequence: TGTGCCAGCAGCTTAGAGGGGGGGGGGAAAGACACTGAAGCTTTCTTT. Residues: CASSLEGGGKDTEAFF.

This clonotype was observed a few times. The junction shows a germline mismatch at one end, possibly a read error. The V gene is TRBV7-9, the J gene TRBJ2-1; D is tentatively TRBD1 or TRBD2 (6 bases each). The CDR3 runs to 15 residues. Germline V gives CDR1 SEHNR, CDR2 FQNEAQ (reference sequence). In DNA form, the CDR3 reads TGTGCCAGCAGCCCCCCGGTTTCAGGGGCCGGGGACTTAGTCTTC. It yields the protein CASSPPVSGAGDLVF.

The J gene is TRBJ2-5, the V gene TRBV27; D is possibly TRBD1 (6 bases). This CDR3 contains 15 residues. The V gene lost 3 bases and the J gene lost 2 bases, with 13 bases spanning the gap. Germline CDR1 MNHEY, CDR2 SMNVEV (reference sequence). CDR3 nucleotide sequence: TGTGCCAGCAGTTTTTCGGACAGTAGTCAAGAGACCCAGTACTTC. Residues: CASSFSDSSQETQYF.